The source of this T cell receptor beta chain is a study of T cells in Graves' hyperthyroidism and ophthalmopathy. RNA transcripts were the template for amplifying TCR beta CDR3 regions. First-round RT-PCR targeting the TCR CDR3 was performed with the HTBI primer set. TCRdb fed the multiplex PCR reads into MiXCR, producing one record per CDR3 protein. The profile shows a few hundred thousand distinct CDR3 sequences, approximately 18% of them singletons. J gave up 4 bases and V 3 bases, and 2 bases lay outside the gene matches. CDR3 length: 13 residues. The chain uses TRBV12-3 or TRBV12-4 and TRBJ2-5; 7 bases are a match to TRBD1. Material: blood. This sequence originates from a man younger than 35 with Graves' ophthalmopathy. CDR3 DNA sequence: TGTGCCAGCAGTTTCGAGGGGGCAGAGACCCAGTACTTC. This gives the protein CASSFEGAETQYF.